The 14 T cell receptor beta chains listed next were all sequenced from one sample in a study of blood T cell repertoires in COVID-19. Data came from immunoSEQ multiplex PCR; TCRdb stores just in-frame clones and leaves some out. The sample shows approximately 94,000 clones, around 90% of them seen only once. Specimen: peripheral blood. The receptors shown here come from a woman aged 80 or older with active COVID-19.

V is TRBV28 and J is TRBJ1-2; D not certain. V shed 7 bases and J shed 3 bases, with 12 bases lying between them. This CDR3 is built from 13 residues. Germline CDR1 reads MDHEN; CDR2 reads SYDVKM. The CDR3 sequence: CASTPTGDYGYTF. CDR3 DNA sequence: TGTGCCAGCACTCCGACGGGAGACTATGGCTACACCTTC.

This clone showed up just once. The V call is TRBV28, the J call TRBJ1-2, with 9 bases matching TRBD1. Germline CDR1 reads MDHEN; CDR2 reads SYDVKM. CDR3 length: 14 residues. V lost 11 bases, J lost 6 bases, and 13 bases stayed unmatched. The CDR3 protein is CAGSEIQGADGYTF. The CDR3 region has the DNA TGTGCCGGGTCGGAGATACAGGGGGCGGATGGCTACACCTTC.

The chain employs TRBV19 and TRBJ2-7; 7 nucleotides align to TRBD1. Germline CDR1 LNHDA, CDR2 SQIVND (reference sequence). J lost 7 bases, V lost 6 bases, and 15 bases had no gene match. CDR3 length: 15 residues. CDR3 bases: TGTGCCAGTAGCATCGGGACAGTGACTGGAAGGGAGCAGTACTTC. It translates to CASSIGTVTGREQYF.

This chain connects TRBV7-2 to TRBJ2-3; the D gene is possibly TRBD2 (5 bases). The CDR3 runs 13 residues. V shed 5 bases and J shed 4 bases, with 10 bases lying between them. Germline loops: CDR1 SGHTA, CDR2 FQGNSA. This chain's CDR3 is CASSPAAADTQYF. The CDR3 DNA follows: TGTGCCAGCAGCCCAGCGGCGGCAGATACGCAGTATTTT. Drawing the rest from reference TRBV7-2 and TRBJ2-3, the complete variable domain is GAGVSQSPSNKVTEKGKDVELRCDPISGHTALYWYRQSLGQGLEFLIYFQGNSAPDKSGLPSDRFSAERTGGSVSTLTIQRTQQEDSAVYLCASSPAAADTQYFGPGTRLTVL.

This sequence joins TRBV7-6 and TRBJ2-7, with 9 positions matching TRBD2. V shed 6 bases, J shed 1 base, and the junction held 7 bases outside the gene matches. This CDR3 has 15 residues. Germline assignment: CDR1 SGHVS and CDR2 FNYEAQ. The CDR3 DNA is TGTGCCAGCAGTCGAGCGGGAGGAAGTTCCTACGAGCAGTACTTC. This gives the protein CASSRAGGSSYEQYF.

This chain connects TRBV10-3 to TRBJ2-7; 9 bases align to TRBD2. The germline CDR1 and CDR2 sequences are ENHRY and SYGVKD. With 4 bases clipped from V and 4 bases from J, the junction kept 8 bases outside the gene matches. The CDR3 runs to 15 residues. The CDR3 sequence is CAISVTLAGKYEQYF. In DNA, the CDR3 is TGTGCCATCAGTGTGACTCTAGCGGGGAAATACGAGCAGTACTTC.

The V and J genes are TRBV6-5 and TRBJ1-5; possibly TRBD1 for D (5 bases). The germline gives CDR1 MNHEY, CDR2 SVGAGI. The CDR3 contains 15 residues. The V end was cut by 0 bases, the J end by 7 bases, with 13 bases between. CDR3 protein: CASSYSKGRGQPQHF. CDR3 DNA sequence: TGTGCCAGCAGTTACTCGAAGGGGCGGGGCCAGCCCCAGCATTTT.

This chain joins TRBV10-3 and TRBJ2-3, with TRBD2 identical over 7 bases. The CDR3 consists of 16 residues. In germline, CDR1 is ENHRY, CDR2 SYGVKD. V lost 4 bases and J lost 4; bases outside the gene matches: 11. For the CDR3, the DNA is TGTGCCATCAGTGGGGGGGTAGCGGGCCCTTCAGATACGCAGTATTTT. It codes for CAISGGVAGPSDTQYF.

The chain is built from TRBV20-1 and TRBJ2-5, with TRBD2 identical over 9 bases. Germline assignment: CDR1 DFQATT and CDR2 SNEGSKA (reference sequence). Trimming at V came to 3 bases and at J to 2 bases, leaving 10 bases not matched to a gene. The CDR3 is made up of 16 amino acids. The CDR3 bases are TGCAGTGCTAGTCGCCCAGCGGGAGGTGGGCAAGAGACCCAGTACTTC. Protein: CSASRPAGGGQETQYF.

This sequence joins TRBV19 and TRBJ2-1; 7 nucleotides match TRBD2. Germline CDR1 is LNHDA and CDR2 is SQIVND (reference sequence). This CDR3 comprises 16 residues. J lost 0 bases, V lost 4 bases, and 6 bases had no gene match. CDR3 nucleotides: TGTGCCAGTAGTAGGCTAGCGGACTTCTCCTACAATGAGCAGTTCTTC. Protein: CASSRLADFSYNEQFF.

The chain combines TRBV7-2 with TRBJ1-1, with D possibly TRBD1 on 5 matching bases. The V end lost 2 bases, the J end lost 4 bases, and 8 bases lay between the germline ends. The CDR3 contains 13 residues. Germline lookup yields CDR1 SGHTA and CDR2 FQGNSA. The CDR3 is CASSLPGGTEAFF. The CDR3 coding sequence is TGTGCCAGCAGCTTACCCGGGGGCACTGAAGCTTTCTTT.

The chain links TRBV27 to TRBJ2-3; 7 bases line up with TRBD2. The CDR3 extends over 17 amino acids. Germline-derived CDR1 and CDR2 are MNHEY and SMNVEV (reference sequence). V trimming: 2 bases; J trimming: 4 bases; junction bases outside the gene matches: 12. CDR3 nucleotide sequence: TGTGCCAGCAGTTTAAGGCAAAGGACTAGAGTTGCAGATACGCAGTATTTT. Protein: CASSLRQRTRVADTQYF.

This rearrangement joins TRBV5-6 to TRBJ2-1, with 9 bases matching TRBD2. V lost 2 bases and J lost 0; bases outside the gene matches: 9. The CDR3 runs 18 residues. CDR1 and CDR2 from the germline V gene are SGHDT and YYEEEE. The CDR3 region has the DNA TGTGCCAGCAGCTTTTTAGCGGGAGCCGTTAGCTCCTACAATGAGCAGTTCTTC. Translating it yields CASSFLAGAVSSYNEQFF.

This rearrangement joins TRBV18 to TRBJ1-6; no clear D gene. Per germline, CDR1 KGHSH and CDR2 LQKENI. The CDR3 is 15 residues long. Trimming removed 2 bases from V and 9 bases from J, with 14 bases in between. The DNA of the CDR3 is TGTGCCAGCTCACCAGCGGAGGCTGAGTTTTCACCCCTCCACTTT. Amino acids: CASSPAEAEFSPLHF.